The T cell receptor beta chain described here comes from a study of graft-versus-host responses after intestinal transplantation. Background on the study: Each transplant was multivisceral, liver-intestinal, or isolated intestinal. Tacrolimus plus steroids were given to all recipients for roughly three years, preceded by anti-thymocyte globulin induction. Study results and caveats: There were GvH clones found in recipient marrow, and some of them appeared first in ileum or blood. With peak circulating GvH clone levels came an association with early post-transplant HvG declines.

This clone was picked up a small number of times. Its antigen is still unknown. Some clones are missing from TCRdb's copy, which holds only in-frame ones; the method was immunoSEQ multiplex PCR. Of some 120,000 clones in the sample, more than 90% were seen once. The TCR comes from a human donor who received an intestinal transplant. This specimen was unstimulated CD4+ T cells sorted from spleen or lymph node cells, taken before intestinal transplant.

DNA for the CDR3: TGTGCCAGCTCACCATTCAGGACAGGCAAGGATTCACCCCTCCACTTT. Translating it yields CASSPFRTGKDSPLHF. The V call is TRBV18, the J call TRBJ1-6, with 7 bases that match TRBD1. J lost 8 bases, V lost 2 bases, and 9 bases had no gene match. This CDR3 is 16 amino acids long. Germline CDR1 reads KGHSH; CDR2 reads LQKENI.